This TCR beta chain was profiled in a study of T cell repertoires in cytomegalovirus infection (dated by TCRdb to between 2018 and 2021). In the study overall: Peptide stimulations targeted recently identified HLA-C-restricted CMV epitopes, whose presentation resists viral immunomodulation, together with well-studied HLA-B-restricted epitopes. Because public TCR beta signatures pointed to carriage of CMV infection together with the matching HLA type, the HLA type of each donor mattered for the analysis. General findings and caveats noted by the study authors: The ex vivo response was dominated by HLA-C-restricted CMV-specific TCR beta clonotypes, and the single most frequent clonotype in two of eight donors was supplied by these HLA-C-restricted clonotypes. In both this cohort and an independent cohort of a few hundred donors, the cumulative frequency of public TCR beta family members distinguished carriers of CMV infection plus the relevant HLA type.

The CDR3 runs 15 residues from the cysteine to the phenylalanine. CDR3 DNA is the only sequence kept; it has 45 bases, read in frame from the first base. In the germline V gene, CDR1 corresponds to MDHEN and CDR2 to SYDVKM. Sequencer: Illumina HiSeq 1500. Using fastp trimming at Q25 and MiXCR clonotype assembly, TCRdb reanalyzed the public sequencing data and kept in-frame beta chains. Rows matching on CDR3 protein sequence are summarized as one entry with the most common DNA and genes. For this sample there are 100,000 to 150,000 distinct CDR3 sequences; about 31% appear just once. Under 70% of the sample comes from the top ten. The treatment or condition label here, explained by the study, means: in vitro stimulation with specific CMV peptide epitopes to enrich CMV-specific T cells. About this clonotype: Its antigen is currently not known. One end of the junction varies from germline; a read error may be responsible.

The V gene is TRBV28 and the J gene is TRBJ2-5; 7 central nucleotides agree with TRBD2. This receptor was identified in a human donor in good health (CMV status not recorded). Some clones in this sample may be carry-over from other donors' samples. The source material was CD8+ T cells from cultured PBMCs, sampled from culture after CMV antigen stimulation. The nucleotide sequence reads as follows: TGTGCCAGCAATTTAGCGGGTTCGAGTCGGGAGACCCAGTACTTC. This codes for CASNLAGSSRETQYF.